The rows below give T cell receptor beta chains drawn from one sample of a study of tumor-infiltrating lymphocytes in oesophageal squamous cell carcinoma. TCRdb reprocessed the PCR reads with MiXCR, giving one entry per CDR3 protein. The table lists 15,000 to 20,000 distinct CDR3 sequences, 44% of them singletons. What was sequenced was blood. The receptors derive from a female donor with esophageal squamous cell carcinoma. Both conserved end residues are part of each CDR3. A D gene is named only where the DNA matches it firmly. Clone size is given for some rows only: seen once, a few or many times, or a class if the clone is expanded.

.,once,TRBJ1-1,TRBV7-2,CASSLVSRGNTEAFF,TGTGCCAGCAGCTTAGTCAGCAGGGGGAACACTGAAGCTTTCTTT
TRBD2,medium-sized,TRBJ2-7,TRBV6-1,CASSQSGTPAYEQYF,TGTGCCAGCAGCCAAAGCGGGACGCCTGCCTACGAGCAGTACTTC
TRBD1,many,TRBJ1-2,TRBV7-8,CASSLDGQGAGGYTF,TGTGCCAGCAGCTTAGACGGACAGGGGGCAGGTGGCTACACCTTC
TRBD2,.,TRBJ2-7,TRBV7-2,CASSSTGTSYNEQYF,TGTGCCAGCAGCTCCACCGGGACTAGCTACAATGAGCAGTACTTC
TRBD1,.,TRBJ2-7,TRBV12-3/TRBV12-4,CASSQGTGTHEQYF,TGTGCCAGCAGTCAAGGGACAGGTACACACGAGCAGTACTTC
TRBD1,many,TRBJ1-4,TRBV6-1,CASRGGQIFRTNEKLFF,TGTGCCAGCAGGGGGGGACAGATCTTCAGAACTAATGAAAAACTGTTTTTT
TRBD1,many,TRBJ2-7,TRBV4-2,CASSQAGTGKGEQYF,TGTGCCAGCAGCCAAGCCGGGACAGGGAAGGGCGAGCAGTACTTC
TRBD2,.,TRBJ2-3,TRBV7-2,CASSFVAGSWTDTQYF,TGTGCCAGCAGCTTCGTAGCGGGGAGCTGGACAGATACGCAGTATTTT
.,.,TRBJ2-6,TRBV7-6,CASSLGLGGAGANVLTF,TGTGCCAGCAGCTTAGGTTTAGGGGGGGCCGGGGCCAACGTCCTGACTTTC
.,.,TRBJ2-7,TRBV7-6,CASSLGPSGQGPSYEQYF,TGTGCCAGCAGCTTAGGCCCCAGTGGGCAGGGGCCCTCCTACGAGCAGTACTTC
TRBD1,.,TRBJ2-7,TRBV6-1,CASSGGGQGSYEQYF,TGTGCCAGCAGTGGGGGGGGACAGGGCTCCTACGAGCAGTACTTC
TRBD1,once,TRBJ2-5,TRBV12-3/TRBV12-4,CASTGTGNLLETQYF,TGTGCCAGCACCGGGACAGGAAATTTACTTGAGACCCAGTACTTC
.,many,TRBJ1-6,TRBV10-3,CAIRGGISSSPLHF,TGTGCCATCAGGGGCGGCATATCTAGTTCACCCCTCCACTTT
TRBD2,few,TRBJ2-1,TRBV10-2,CASRVAGGEDEQFF,TGCGCCAGCAGGGTAGCGGGAGGGGAGGATGAGCAGTTCTTC
.,once,TRBJ2-3,TRBV7-2,CASSLWVGTDTQYF,TGTGCCAGCAGCTTGTGGGTAGGCACAGATACGCAGTATTTT
.,.,TRBJ2-2,TRBV11-2,CASSLYSSSGELFF,TGTGCCAGCAGCTTATATTCTAGTTCCGGGGAGCTGTTTTTT
.,.,TRBJ2-7,TRBV7-6,CASSPGTEQYF,TGTGCCAGCAGCCCAGGAACCGAGCAGTACTTC
.,once,TRBJ1-1,TRBV6-1,CASSDLRGNTEAFF,TGTGCCAGCAGTGATTTGAGGGGGAACACTGAAGCTTTCTTT
TRBD1,few,TRBJ2-7,TRBV11-2,CASNRGQGPYEQYF,TGTGCCAGCAACCGGGGACAGGGGCCCTACGAGCAGTACTTC
.,.,TRBJ1-1,TRBV6-1,CASSSDRTWNTEAFF,TGTGCCAGCAGTTCCGACAGGACCTGGAACACTGAAGCTTTCTTT
TRBD2,.,TRBJ2-7,TRBV12-3/TRBV12-4,CASSAHGTSGSYEQYF,TGTGCCAGCAGTGCCCACGGGACTAGCGGTTCCTACGAGCAGTACTTC
.,.,TRBJ2-1,TRBV7-2,CASSLVQAEWLVNEQFF,TGTGCCAGCAGCTTAGTCCAGGCGGAATGGTTGGTCAATGAGCAGTTCTTC
.,.,TRBJ2-3,TRBV10-2,CASSVGRSTDTQYF,TGCGCCAGCAGTGTCGGAAGAAGCACAGATACGCAGTATTTT
.,.,TRBJ1-2,TRBV7-9,CASSHGGTYGYTF,TGTGCCAGCAGCCACGGGGGGACCTATGGCTACACCTTC
TRBD1,once,TRBJ1-5,TRBV6-6,CASRGTGGYQPQHF,TGTGCCAGCAGAGGAACAGGGGGCTATCAGCCCCAGCATTTT
.,many,TRBJ2-1,TRBV4-2,CASSQGDGGVSNEQFF,TGTGCCAGCAGCCAAGGCGACGGGGGAGTCTCCAATGAGCAGTTCTTC
TRBD1,.,TRBJ2-7,TRBV6-1,CASSRDSHYEQYF,TGTGCCAGCAGCCGGGACAGCCATTACGAGCAGTACTTC
TRBD2,.,TRBJ2-3,TRBV7-2,CASSFDWTSYTDTQYF,TGTGCCAGCAGCTTTGATTGGACTAGCTACACAGATACGCAGTATTTT
.,many,TRBJ1-1,TRBV5-6,CASSLGSTEAFF,TGTGCCAGCAGCTTGGGCAGCACTGAAGCTTTCTTT
.,many,TRBJ2-5,TRBV6-1,CAISLRESSYNEQYF,TGTGCCATTTCTCTAAGGGAGAGCTCCTACAATGAGCAGTACTTC
TRBD2,.,TRBJ2-1,TRBV11-2,CASSLYRLAGSSEAGEQFF,TGTGCCAGCAGCTTATACCGACTAGCGGGCTCATCGGAAGCAGGGGAGCAGTTCTTC
TRBD1,.,TRBJ1-2,TRBV7-6,CASSSGQLSYGYTF,TGTGCCAGCAGCTCGGGACAGTTGTCCTATGGCTACACCTTC
.,medium-sized,TRBJ1-2,TRBV7-2,CASSKDRSYGYTF,TGTGCCAGCAGTAAAGACAGGAGCTATGGCTACACCTTC
.,few,TRBJ2-1,TRBV7-2,CASSLIPAYNEQFF,TGTGCCAGCAGCTTAATTCCAGCCTACAATGAGCAGTTCTTC
TRBD1,many,TRBJ1-3,TRBV9,CASSARGDREIRGGNTIYF,TGTGCCAGCAGCGCGAGAGGAGACAGGGAAATAAGGGGCGGAAACACCATATATTTT
.,.,TRBJ2-6,TRBV12-3/TRBV12-4,CASSLSLGLRAVLRF,.
.,.,TRBJ1-1,TRBV12-3/TRBV12-4,CASSLARDLEAFF,TGTGCCAGCAGTTTAGCGCGGGACCTAGAAGCTTTCTTT
.,.,TRBJ1-1,TRBV7-8,CASSLLSKDTEAFF,TGTGCCAGCAGCTTACTGAGTAAAGACACTGAAGCTTTCTTT
.,.,TRBJ2-5,TRBV11-2,CASSLGWGTQETQYF,TGTGCCAGCAGCTTAGGGTGGGGGACCCAAGAGACCCAGTACTTC
.,.,TRBJ2-1,TRBV7-2,CASSFRGGSYNEQFF,TGTGCCAGCAGCTTCCGGGGCGGCTCCTACAATGAGCAGTTCTTC
.,.,TRBJ2-3,TRBV7-6,CASSLAMTVHTDTQYF,TGTGCCAGCAGCTTAGCGATGACAGTCCACACAGATACGCAGTATTTT
TRBD2,few,TRBJ2-5,TRBV7-3,CASSRLAGGGTQYF,TGTGCCAGCAGCCGACTAGCGGGAGGGGGGACCCAGTACTTC
TRBD1,many,TRBJ2-7,TRBV6-1,CASRKDRAPYEQYF,TGTGCCAGCAGGAAGGACAGGGCACCCTACGAGCAGTACTTC
TRBD2,few,TRBJ2-1,TRBV6-1,CASSLGLARYNEQFF,TGTGCCAGCAGTCTAGGACTAGCTCGTTACAATGAGCAGTTCTTC
.,.,TRBJ2-1,TRBV7-8,CASSFDRNSYEQFF,TGTGCCAGCAGCTTCGACAGGAACTCCTACGAGCAGTTCTTC
TRBD2,.,TRBJ2-3,TRBV6-1,CASSEKLGGEGTDTQYF,TGTGCCAGCAGTGAAAAACTTGGGGGGGAGGGGACAGATACGCAGTATTTT
TRBD1,.,TRBJ1-1,TRBV6-1,CASSGDRGYTEAFF,TGTGCCAGCAGTGGAGACAGGGGATACACTGAAGCTTTCTTT
.,medium-sized,TRBJ1-1,TRBV7-2,CASSLTRSNTEAFF,TGTGCCAGCAGCTTAACAAGGTCGAACACTGAAGCTTTCTTT
TRBD1,.,TRBJ1-5,TRBV7-4,CASSFGTGKQPQHF,TGTGCCAGCAGCTTTGGGACAGGGAAACAGCCCCAGCATTTT
TRBD1,.,TRBJ1-2,TRBV7-8,CASSLGGGGDYGYTF,TGTGCCAGCAGCTTAGGGGGAGGGGGCGACTATGGCTACACCTTC
TRBD1,.,TRBJ2-5,TRBV9,CASSVGTGTQETQYF,TGTGCCAGCAGCGTCGGGACAGGGACCCAAGAGACCCAGTACTTC
.,.,TRBJ2-7,TRBV10-3,CAIGENVYEQYF,TGTGCCATCGGGGAGAACGTTTACGAGCAGTACTTC